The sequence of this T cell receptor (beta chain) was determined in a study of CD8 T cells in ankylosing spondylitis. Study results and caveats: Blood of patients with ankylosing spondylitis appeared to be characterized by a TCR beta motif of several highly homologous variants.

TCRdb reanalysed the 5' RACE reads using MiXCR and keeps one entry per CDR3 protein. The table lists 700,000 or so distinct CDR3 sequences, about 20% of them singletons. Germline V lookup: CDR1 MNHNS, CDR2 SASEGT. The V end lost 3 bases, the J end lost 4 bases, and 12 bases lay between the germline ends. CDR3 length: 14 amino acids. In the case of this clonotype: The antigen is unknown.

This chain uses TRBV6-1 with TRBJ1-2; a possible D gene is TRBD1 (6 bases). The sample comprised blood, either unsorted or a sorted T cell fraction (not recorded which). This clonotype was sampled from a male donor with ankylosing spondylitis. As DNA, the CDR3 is TGTGCCAGCAGTGAGGCAGGGGTCTTCTATGGCTACACCTTC. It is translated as CASSEAGVFYGYTF.